The 7 T cell receptor beta chains reported below all come from one sample, sequenced in a study of blood T cell repertoires in COVID-19. Clones were read by immunoSEQ multiplex PCR, and TCRdb kept only the in-frame ones, dropping some. The sample lists 200,000 to 250,000 clones, approximately 90% occurring once. Sample: PBMCs or T cells enriched from blood (not recorded which). The receptors come from a young man who had recovered from COVID-19.

This chain joins TRBV18 and TRBJ2-5, with D maybe TRBD2 (5 bases). The V gene lost 3 bases and the J gene lost 5 bases, with 16 bases spanning the gap. The CDR3 extends over 15 amino acids. CDR1 and CDR2 from the germline V gene are KGHSH and LQKENI. CDR3 protein: CASSPNVGSEETQYF. The DNA of the CDR3 is TGTGCCAGCTCACCGAATGTAGGGAGTGAGGAGACCCAGTACTTC.

V gene TRBV12-3 or TRBV12-4 combines with J gene TRBJ2-7; D call uncertain. Trimming pared 2 bases from V and 3 bases from J, leaving 8 bases between. CDR3 length: 13 residues. CDR3 coding DNA: TGTGCCAGCAGTTTACTTCTCCGCTACGAGCAGTACTTC. Its protein product is CASSLLLRYEQYF.

The chain joins TRBV27 to TRBJ1-2; TRBD1 agrees at 8 bases. The junction had 10 bases not matched to a gene; V was cut back by 6 bases and J by 4 bases. Germline V CDR1 and CDR2: MNHEY, SMNVEV (reference sequence). CDR3 size: 15 residues. The CDR3 DNA follows: TGTGCCAGCAGCCGCGCAGGGGGCCAGGGCTATGGCTACACCTTC. It translates to CASSRAGGQGYGYTF.

V is TRBV12-5 and J is TRBJ1-1; 7 bases are shared with TRBD1. CDR3 size: 13 residues. J lost 3 bases, V lost 5 bases, and 3 bases had no gene match. Germline CDR1 and CDR2: LGHNT and FRNRAP. The CDR3 coding sequence is TGTGCTAGTGGTCAACAGGGGCACACTGAAGCTTTCTTT. It encodes CASGQQGHTEAFF.

This chain links TRBV7-9 with TRBJ1-1, with D possibly TRBD1 on 5 matching bases. V was shortened by 3 bases and J by 1 base, with 12 bases between the two germline ends. The CDR3 is made up of 15 amino acids. CDR1 is SEHNR and CDR2 is FQNEAQ in the germline V gene (reference sequence). CDR3 sequence: CASSLGGRQNTEAFF. CDR3 sequence (DNA): TGTGCCAGCAGCTTGGGGGGACGGCAGAACACTGAAGCTTTCTTT. The full variable domain, with the rest looked up from reference TRBV7-9 and TRBJ1-1, is DTGVSQNPRHKITKRGQNVTFRCDPISEHNRLYWYRQTLGQGPEFLTYFQNEAQLEKSRLLSDRFSAERPKGSFSTLEIQRTEQGDSAMYLCASSLGGRQNTEAFFGQGTRLTVV.

In its sample, this clone was seen once. The chain uses TRBV19 and TRBJ1-4, with D possibly matching TRBD1 (6 bases). The CDR3 spans 14 residues. Germline V lookup: CDR1 LNHDA, CDR2 SQIVND (reference sequence). V was clipped by 6 bases and J by 8 bases, with 16 bases between them. CDR3 nucleotide sequence: TGTGCCAGTAGCTACACAGGGCGAGCGGAAAAACTGTTTTTT. The encoded protein is CASSYTGRAEKLFF.

This clone was detected once. The chain uses TRBV30 and TRBJ1-3; D not resolved. Trimming removed 5 bases from V and 4 bases from J, with 9 bases in between. Germline-derived CDR1 and CDR2 are GTSNPN and SVGIG (reference sequence). This CDR3 contains 12 residues. CDR3 bases: TGTGCCTGGTTAAGAGTCGGAAACACCATATATTTT. Residues: CAWLRVGNTIYF. Full variable domain (outside the CDR3, taken from reference TRBV30 and TRBJ1-3): SQTIHQWPATLVQPVGSPLSLECTVEGTSNPNLYWYRQAAGRGLQLLFYSVGIGQISSEVPQNLSASRPQDRQFILSSKKLLLSDSGFYLCAWLRVGNTIYFGEGSWLTVV.